Shown below are 8 T cell receptor beta chains from a single sample sequenced in a study of cytomegalovirus exposure and HLA in healthy donors (dated by TCRdb to about 2017). Library preparation employed the immunoSEQ multiplex PCR assay. The multiplex PCR relied on a mix of 60 forward primers for TCR Vbeta segments and 13 reverse primers for TCR Jbeta segments. This is the immuneACCESS table as TCRdb keeps it, with only in-frame sequences that have V and J called. A part of the clones is gone; compared with another copy, unresolved V genes explain less than half, and the rest is unexplained. This sample is represented by 250,000 to 300,000 clones; 85% to 95% of them were singletons. The ten largest clones take up roughly 1.5% of the sample. The sequenced sample was PBMCs. Receptors were obtained from a girl aged 2-15 years in good health and CMV-seronegative.

This chain connects TRBV9 to TRBJ2-1; TRBD2 matches 11 bases. V dropped 4 bases and J dropped 3; count of bases not matched to a gene: 3. Germline values: CDR1 SGDLS, CDR2 YYNGEE. This CDR3 region has 15 residues. This chain's CDR3 is CASSLGTSGYNEQFF. The CDR3 region has the DNA TGTGCCAGCAGCTTAGGGACTAGCGGCTACAATGAGCAGTTCTTC.

This chain connects TRBV28 to TRBJ2-5, with D hard to call. The J call may be incorrect, as the DNA end agrees better with TRBJ2-7. Germline V CDR1 and CDR2: MDHEN, SYDVKM. The CDR3 is 11 residues long. The DNA of the CDR3 is TGTGCCAGCAGTTCCCGCTACGAGCAGTACTTC. Protein product: CASSSRYEQYF.

The chain employs TRBV6-5 and TRBJ1-2, with TRBD1 matching over 9 bases. Trimming removed 4 bases from V and 8 bases from J; junction bases left unmatched: 8. Germline assignment: CDR1 MNHEY and CDR2 SVGAGI. The CDR3 contains 14 residues. The CDR3 protein is CASSLGQGLIGYTF. CDR3 DNA sequence: TGTGCCAGCAGTTTGGGACAGGGATTAATCGGCTACACCTTC.

This clone was seen a handful of times. V usage is TRBV4-1 and J usage is TRBJ2-2, with D unclear. The CDR3 loop spans 16 amino acids. The V and J ends lost 0 bases and 1 base respectively, with 9 bases between them. The germline V gene encodes CDR1 MGHRA and CDR2 YSYEKL. The CDR3 DNA reads as TGCGCCAGCAGCCAAGAACCCTACGGGAACACCGGGGAGCTGTTTTTT. It translates to CASSQEPYGNTGELFF.

V usage is TRBV6-1 and J usage is TRBJ2-2; D is possibly TRBD1 (6 bases). Trimming removed 0 bases at V and 0 bases at J, with 11 bases between. This CDR3 is 17 amino acids long. In germline, CDR1 is MNHNS, CDR2 SASEGT. CDR3 in amino acids: CASSEALGGANTGELFF. As DNA, the CDR3 is TGTGCCAGCAGTGAAGCGTTAGGGGGAGCGAACACCGGGGAGCTGTTTTTT.

The chain couples TRBV6-5 to TRBJ1-4, with D unclear. Germline loops: CDR1 MNHEY, CDR2 SVGAGI. This CDR3 is built from 15 residues. V lost 0 bases, J lost 5 bases, and 10 bases lay in between. This chain's CDR3 is CASSYSLPRNEKLFF. The CDR3 DNA sequence: TGTGCCAGCAGTTACTCGCTGCCGAGAAATGAAAAACTGTTTTTT.

This chain connects TRBV13 to TRBJ2-7; the match to TRBD1 covers 10 bases. The CDR3 is 15 amino acids. Unmatched junction bases numbered 5, after V lost 5 bases and J lost 1 base. The V gene's germline CDR1 is PRHDT and CDR2 FYEKMQ (reference sequence). The CDR3 here is CASSEGQGSSYEQYF. The CDR3 DNA reads TGTGCCAGCAGCGAGGGACAGGGGTCATCCTACGAGCAGTACTTC.

This chain joins TRBV5-1 and TRBJ1-2; the D is unclear. The CDR3 is 11 amino acids. With 0 bases removed from V and 10 bases from J, the gap between germline ends came to 7 bases. Germline values: CDR1 SGHRS, CDR2 YFSETQ. The CDR3 nucleotides read TGCGCCAGCAGCTTGGATGCCTACTACACCTTC. This sequence encodes CASSLDAYYTF.